The next 26 T cell receptor beta chains were all read from a single sample in a study of early T cells in non-severe SARS-CoV-2 infection. Using its own MiXCR run on the 5' RACE reads, TCRdb lists one record per CDR3 protein. This table holds tens of thousands of distinct CDR3 sequences, 5.5% to 6.5% found once. The sequencing input was whole blood. These receptors all stem from an adult who was a healthcare worker with PCR-confirmed SARS-CoV-2 infection or an uninfected control (not recorded which).

This clonotype was counted at least ten times. This chain connects TRBV6-5 to TRBJ2-5; 12 nucleotides match TRBD2. J gave up 6 bases and V 1 base, and 3 bases lay outside the gene matches. Germline V gene sequence: CDR1 MNHEY, CDR2 SVGAGI. CDR3 length: 15 residues. The chain's CDR3 is CASSYWTSGTQTQYF. Here the CDR3 DNA reads TGTGCCAGCAGTTACTGGACTAGCGGGACGCAGACCCAGTACTTC.

There are many counts of this clonotype. The J gene is TRBJ1-3, the V gene TRBV18; the D is unclear. Trimming pared 5 bases from V and 8 bases from J, leaving 16 bases between. This CDR3 is built from 14 residues. In germline, CDR1 is KGHSH, CDR2 LQKENI. The CDR3 DNA reads as TGTGCCAGCTCAAGGATAGAAGGCGGTGACACCATATATTTT. Translation gives CASSRIEGGDTIYF.

This clonotype was observed a handful of times. V usage is TRBV14 and J usage is TRBJ1-2; D is undetermined. Germline CDR1 SGHDN, CDR2 FVKESK. The ends were cut back, 5 bases at V and 12 bases at J, with 10 bases in the middle. CDR3 length: 10 residues. CDR3: CASSSQPDTF. DNA of the CDR3: TGTGCCAGCAGCTCACAGCCTGACACCTTC.

Many counts were recorded for this clonotype. The chain recombines TRBV6-1 with TRBJ1-4, with D possibly matching TRBD1 (5 bases). Per germline, CDR1 MNHNS and CDR2 SASEGT. With 2 bases removed from V and 8 bases from J, the gap between germline ends came to 15 bases. The CDR3 loop spans 15 amino acids. CDR3: CASSESGHRSEKLFF. CDR3 in DNA: TGTGCCAGCAGTGAAAGCGGACATAGATCGGAAAAACTGTTTTTT.

This clonotype was detected ten times or more. The chain uses TRBV5-1 and TRBJ2-7, with 9 bases aligning to TRBD2. The length of the CDR3 is 15 residues. The V and J ends lost 1 base and 3 bases, in that order; junction bases with no gene match: 5. From germline, CDR1 is SGHRS and CDR2 YFSETQ. The CDR3 region is CASSLNLAGLYEQYF. DNA of the CDR3: TGCGCCAGCAGCTTGAACCTAGCGGGGCTCTACGAGCAGTACTTC.

This clonotype was counted ten times or more. CDR3 in DNA: TGTGCCAGCAGCCACTTAGGACTAGCGGGATCCACAGATACGCAGTATTTT. Translation gives CASSHLGLAGSTDTQYF. The chain has TRBV14 and TRBJ2-3, with 12 nucleotides matching TRBD2. Germline CDR1 reads SGHDN; CDR2 reads FVKESK. The V and J ends lost 3 bases and 2 bases, in that order; junction bases with no gene match: 6. There are 17 residues in the CDR3. The variable domain in full, completed from reference TRBV14 and TRBJ2-3, reads EAGVTQFPSHSVIEKGQTVTLRCDPISGHDNLYWYRRVMGKEIKFLLHFVKESKQDESGMPNNRFLAERTGGTYSTLKVQPAELEDSGVYFCASSHLGLAGSTDTQYFGPGTRLTVL.

The chain carries TRBV5-1 and TRBJ2-1, with 10 bases matching TRBD2. The germline CDR1 and CDR2 sequences are SGHRS and YFSETQ. The CDR3 is 18 residues long. V lost 3 bases, J lost 1 base, and 10 bases stayed unmatched. CDR3 loop: CASSSMTTSGLSYNEQFF. The CDR3 nucleotides read TGCGCCAGCAGCTCAATGACGACTAGCGGGTTATCCTACAATGAGCAGTTCTTC.

This clonotype was recorded a few times. One junction end disagrees with the germline gene, perhaps due to a read error. V and J are TRBV7-7 and TRBJ1-4; no reliable D call. Germline V gene sequence: CDR1 SSHAT, CDR2 FNYEAQ (reference sequence). CDR3 length: 14 residues. This CDR3 reads CASSRGVPNEKLFF. The CDR3 region has the DNA TGTGCTAGCAGCCGCGGAGTGCCTAATGAAAAACTGTTTTTT.

This clonotype was seen many times. The rearrangement links TRBV25-1 to TRBJ1-3; D gene uncertain. Trimming took off 3 bases at V and 1 base at J, with 16 bases between the two ends. Germline lookup yields CDR1 MGHDK and CDR2 SYGVNS. There are 17 residues in the CDR3. CDR3 nucleotide sequence: TGTGCCAGCAGTGAGCCGGGCCCCCTGAGTTCTGGAAACACCATATATTTT. Translation gives CASSEPGPLSSGNTIYF.

This clonotype came up many times. This chain uses TRBV29-1 with TRBJ2-5; a possible D gene is TRBD1 (6 bases). This CDR3 comprises 13 residues. Germline V lookup: CDR1 SQVTM, CDR2 ANQGSEA. Deletions cut 0 bases from V and 5 bases from J, with 10 bases between. Here the CDR3 reads CSVEEGGWETQYF. The CDR3 DNA is TGCAGCGTTGAAGAAGGGGGTTGGGAGACCCAGTACTTC. Together with reference TRBV29-1 and TRBJ2-5, the CDR3 gives the full variable domain: SAVISQKPSRDICQRGTSLTIQCQVDSQVTMMFWYRQQPGQSLTLIATANQGSEATYESGFVIDKFPISRPNLTFSTLTVSNMSPEDSSIYLCSVEEGGWETQYFGPGTRLLVL.

This clonotype was picked up many times. The chain employs TRBV29-1 and TRBJ2-3; perhaps D is TRBD1 or TRBD2 (5 bases each). V was clipped by 6 bases and J by 2 bases, with 18 bases between them. Germline assignment: CDR1 SQVTM and CDR2 ANQGSEA. CDR3 length: 15 residues. In DNA, the CDR3 is TGCAGCGTCCAGGGAGACGGGCGGATCACAGATACGCAGTATTTT. This encodes CSVQGDGRITDTQYF.

This clonotype was counted only a few times. This chain joins TRBV29-1 and TRBJ1-4, with a weak D call TRBD1 (6 bases). The length of the CDR3 is 14 residues. Between the trimmed V and J ends, which lost 7 bases and 5 bases, there was a span of 17 bases. Germline assignment: CDR1 SQVTM and CDR2 ANQGSEA. Written as DNA, the CDR3 is TGCAGCGCAAGTCAAGGGGGGACGAATGAAAAACTGTTTTTT. This encodes CSASQGGTNEKLFF.

This chain uses TRBV11-1 with TRBJ2-7, with D uncertain. With 5 bases removed from V and 6 bases from J, the gap between germline ends came to 17 bases. The CDR3 covers 14 residues. Germline CDR1 is SGHAT and CDR2 is FQDESV (reference sequence). CDR3 DNA: TGTGCCAGCAGCCCCAAAGGATCAGTCTCCGAGCAGTACTTC. It is translated as CASSPKGSVSEQYF.

The chain links TRBV6-5 to TRBJ1-6; 11 nucleotides align to TRBD1. The length of the CDR3 is 16 residues. J gave up 7 bases and V 6 bases, and 8 bases lay outside the gene matches. The V gene's germline CDR1 is MNHEY and CDR2 SVGAGI. The CDR3 DNA reads TGTGCCAGCAGCCGGGACAGGGGGTCAGAGAATTCACCCCTCCACTTT. Translation gives CASSRDRGSENSPLHF.

V usage is TRBV2 and J usage is TRBJ2-7, with D unresolved. Germline V gene lookup returns CDR1 SNHLY and CDR2 FYNNEI. V gave up 5 bases and J gave up 7 bases, with 6 bases separating them. There are 10 residues in the CDR3. The CDR3 protein is CASSHQEQYF. The CDR3 DNA reads TGTGCCAGCAGTCACCAGGAGCAGTACTTC.

This clonotype was detected many times. The rearrangement joins TRBV7-6 to TRBJ2-5, with 10 bases matching TRBD2. J was trimmed by 5 bases and V by 5 bases; bases with no gene match: 11. This CDR3 comprises 16 residues. CDR1 and CDR2 from the germline V gene are SGHVS and FNYEAQ. The CDR3 DNA reads as TGTGCCAGCAGCCCATCAGGCCTAGCGGGGGTCGAGACCCAGTACTTC. Its translation: CASSPSGLAGVETQYF.

In this sample, this clonotype turned up many times. The gene calls are TRBV7-8 and TRBJ2-5; tentatively, D is TRBD2 (6 bases). With 9 bases removed from V and 1 base from J, the gap between germline ends came to 15 bases. This CDR3 region has 14 residues. Germline V gene lookup returns CDR1 SGHVS and CDR2 FQNEAQ. The CDR3 coding sequence is TGTGCCAGTAGAAGCCGCGGGGCCCAAGAGACCCAGTACTTC. It encodes CASRSRGAQETQYF. The complete variable domain, with remaining parts taken from reference TRBV7-8 and TRBJ2-5, reads GAGVSQSPRYKVAKRGQDVALRCDPISGHVSLFWYQQALGQGPEFLTYFQNEAQLDKSGLPSDRFFAERPEGSVSTLKIQRTQQEDSAVYLCASRSRGAQETQYFGPGTRLLVL.

The chain combines TRBV27 with TRBJ2-5; 9 nucleotides align to TRBD2. Germline loops: CDR1 MNHEY, CDR2 SMNVEV (reference sequence). The CDR3 loop spans 14 amino acids. The ends lost 4 bases at V and 7 bases at J; junction bases unmatched: 7. Here the CDR3 reads CASSSGLALGTQYF. The CDR3 DNA follows: TGTGCCAGCAGTTCGGGACTAGCCTTGGGGACCCAGTACTTC.

The sample holds many counts of this clonotype. The chain joins TRBV7-9 to TRBJ2-1; 9 nucleotides line up with TRBD2. CDR1 SEHNR and CDR2 FQNEAQ come from the germline V gene (reference sequence). Unmatched junction bases numbered 3, after V lost 1 base and J lost 8 bases. This CDR3 region has 14 residues. The CDR3, as DNA: TGTGCCAGCAGCTTAGGCCTAGCGGGGCATGAGCAGTTCTTC. Encoded protein: CASSLGLAGHEQFF. The full variable domain, with the rest looked up from reference TRBV7-9 and TRBJ2-1, is DTGVSQNPRHKITKRGQNVTFRCDPISEHNRLYWYRQTLGQGPEFLTYFQNEAQLEKSRLLSDRFSAERPKGSFSTLEIQRTEQGDSAMYLCASSLGLAGHEQFFGPGTRLTVL.

This clonotype was detected only a few times. The V call is TRBV6-6, the J call TRBJ1-2; perhaps TRBD1 as D (5 bases). V shed 8 bases and J shed 3 bases, with 13 bases lying between them. The CDR3 runs 13 residues. Germline V gene data show CDR1 as MNHNY and CDR2 as SVGAGI (reference sequence). CDR3 bases: TGTGCCAGCTCCTCTTTAGGGGACTATGGCTACACCTTC. This codes for CASSSLGDYGYTF.

This clonotype turned up a few times. The gene calls are TRBV5-1 and TRBJ2-1, with D maybe TRBD2 (6 bases). From germline, CDR1 is SGHRS and CDR2 YFSETQ. The CDR3 extends over 12 amino acids. The ends were cut back, 2 bases at V and 7 bases at J, with 7 bases in the middle. The CDR3 DNA sequence: TGCGCCAGCAGCTTTAGCGGAAATGAGCAGTTCTTC. This gives the protein CASSFSGNEQFF.

The sample holds a few counts of this clonotype. This sequence joins TRBV6-4 and TRBJ2-1, with D perhaps TRBD1 or TRBD2 (6 bases each). The CDR3 length is 14 residues. V was shortened by 4 bases and J by 9 bases, with 16 bases between the two germline ends. CDR1 and CDR2 from the germline V gene are MRHNA and SNTAGT. CDR3: CASSVRGADGEQFF. The CDR3 bases are TGTGCCAGCAGTGTGAGGGGGGCCGATGGTGAGCAGTTCTTC.

In this sample, this clonotype turned up a few times. This chain links TRBV29-1 with TRBJ2-2; D not certain. CDR3 size: 13 residues. Trimming shortened V by 3 bases and J by 2 bases, and 7 bases separated the two germline ends. CDR1 and CDR2 (germline): SQVTM, ANQGSEA. The CDR3 is CSVDSPNTGELFF. The CDR3 region has the DNA TGCAGCGTTGACAGCCCCAACACCGGGGAGCTGTTTTTT.

The table lists this clonotype with many counts. The chain joins TRBV12-3 or TRBV12-4 to TRBJ2-5; D is ambiguous. The CDR3 is 13 residues long. V lost 6 bases, J lost 4 bases, and 12 bases lay in between. The CDR3 region has the DNA TGTGCCAGCAGCGCAGACACGGGAGAGACCCAGTACTTC. Protein: CASSADTGETQYF.

This clonotype was recorded many times. This chain joins TRBV11-1 and TRBJ1-4; no clear D gene. Trimming pared 5 bases from V and 2 bases from J, leaving 6 bases between. The CDR3 loop spans 13 amino acids. Per germline, CDR1 SGHAT and CDR2 FQDESV (reference sequence). CDR3 in DNA: TGTGCCAGCAGCCCCGGGACTAATGAAAAACTGTTTTTT. Its protein product is CASSPGTNEKLFF.

This clonotype occurred a few times. The chain joins TRBV5-4 to TRBJ2-5, with D hard to call. Trimming removed 4 bases at V and 5 bases at J, with 12 bases between. Germline CDR1 is SGHNT and CDR2 is YYREEE (reference sequence). The CDR3 is 13 amino acids. In DNA form, the CDR3 reads TGTGCCAGCAGCCGATTTGAGGTCGAGACCCAGTACTTC. It translates to CASSRFEVETQYF.